This note documents a single TCR beta chain sequence. Its target is unknown. The sample is drawn from a study of CD8 T cells in Susac syndrome. Study details: There were Susac syndrome patients who were therapy-naive at blood draw, others on corticosteroids, and others on intravenous immunoglobulin alone.

Findings and caveats of the study: The number of individuals included in the study's TCR sequencing and HLA analysis was acknowledged as relatively small.

RNA in amounts of roughly 0.45 to 1 ug was reverse transcribed with random hexamers. The CDR3 of TCR beta was amplified by immunoSEQ multiplex PCR across 54 Vbeta and 13 Jbeta. TCRdb reanalysed the immunoSEQ multiplex PCR reads using MiXCR and keeps one entry per CDR3 protein. The data contain around 230,000 distinct CDR3 sequences, 90% to 97% of them singletons. Trimming took 0 bases from V and 2 from J, leaving 9 bases between them. Per the germline V gene, CDR1 is SGHTA and CDR2 is FQGTGA. CDR3 length: 15 residues. CD8+ and CD4+ T cells from blood underwent TCR beta sequencing. Material: CD4+ T cells from PBMCs. This TCR was sampled from a human donor with Susac syndrome. The rearrangement uses TRBV7-3 and TRBJ2-3; D possibly corresponds to TRBD2 (6 bases). In nucleotides, the CDR3 is TGTGCCAGCAGCTTAACAGGAGGGAACACAGATACGCAGTATTTT. This gives the protein CASSLTGGNTDTQYF.